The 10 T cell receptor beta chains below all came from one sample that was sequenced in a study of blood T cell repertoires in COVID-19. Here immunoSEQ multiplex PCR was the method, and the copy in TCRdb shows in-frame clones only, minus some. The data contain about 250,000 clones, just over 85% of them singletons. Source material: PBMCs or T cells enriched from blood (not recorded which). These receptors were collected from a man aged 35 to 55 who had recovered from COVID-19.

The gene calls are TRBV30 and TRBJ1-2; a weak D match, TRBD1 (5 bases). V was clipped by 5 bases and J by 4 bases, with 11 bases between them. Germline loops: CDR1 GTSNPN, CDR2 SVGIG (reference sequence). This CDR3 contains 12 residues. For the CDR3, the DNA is TGTGCCTGGGGACAAAACAGCTATGGCTACACCTTC. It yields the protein CAWGQNSYGYTF.

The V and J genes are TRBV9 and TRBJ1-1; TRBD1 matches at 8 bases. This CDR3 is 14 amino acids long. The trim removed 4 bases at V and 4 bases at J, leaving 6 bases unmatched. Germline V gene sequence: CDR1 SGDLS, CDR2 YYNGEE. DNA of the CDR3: TGTGCCAGCAGCTTCCTGGACAGGGCCACTGAAGCTTTCTTT. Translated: CASSFLDRATEAFF.

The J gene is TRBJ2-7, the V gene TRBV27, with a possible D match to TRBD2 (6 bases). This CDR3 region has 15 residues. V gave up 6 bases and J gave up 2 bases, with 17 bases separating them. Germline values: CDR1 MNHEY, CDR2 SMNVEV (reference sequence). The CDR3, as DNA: TGTGCCAGCAGCTCCACCGGGACTTCACCCTACGAGCAGTACTTC. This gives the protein CASSSTGTSPYEQYF.

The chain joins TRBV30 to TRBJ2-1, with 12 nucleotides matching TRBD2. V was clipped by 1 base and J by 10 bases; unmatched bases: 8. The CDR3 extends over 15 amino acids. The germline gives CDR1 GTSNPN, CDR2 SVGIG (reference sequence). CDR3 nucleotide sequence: TGTGCCTGGAGTGGGACTAGCGGGAAAACGAAAGAGCAGTTCTTC. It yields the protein CAWSGTSGKTKEQFF.

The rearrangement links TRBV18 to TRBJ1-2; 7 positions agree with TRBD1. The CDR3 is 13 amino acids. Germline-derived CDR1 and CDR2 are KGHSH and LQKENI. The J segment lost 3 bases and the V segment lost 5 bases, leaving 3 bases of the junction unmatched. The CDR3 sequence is CASSTDRDYGYTF. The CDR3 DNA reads TGTGCCAGCTCAACTGACAGGGACTATGGCTACACCTTC.

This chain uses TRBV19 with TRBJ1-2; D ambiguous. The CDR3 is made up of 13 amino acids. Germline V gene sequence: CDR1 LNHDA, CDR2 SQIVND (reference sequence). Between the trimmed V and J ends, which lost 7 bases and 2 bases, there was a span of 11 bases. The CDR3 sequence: CASTSGVNYGYTF. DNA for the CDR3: TGTGCCAGTACCTCCGGAGTGAACTATGGCTACACCTTC.

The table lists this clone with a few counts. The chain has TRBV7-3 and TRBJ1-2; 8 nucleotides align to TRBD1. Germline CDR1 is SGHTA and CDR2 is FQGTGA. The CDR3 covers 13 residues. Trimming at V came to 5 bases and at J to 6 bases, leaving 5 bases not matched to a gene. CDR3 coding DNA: TGTGCCAGCAGCACGCCGACAGGGGATGGCTACACCTTC. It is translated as CASSTPTGDGYTF.

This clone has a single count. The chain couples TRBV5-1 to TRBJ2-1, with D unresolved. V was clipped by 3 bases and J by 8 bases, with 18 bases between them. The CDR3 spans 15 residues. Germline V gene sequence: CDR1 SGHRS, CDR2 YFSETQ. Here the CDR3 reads CASSSPERNVDEQFF. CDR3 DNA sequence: TGCGCCAGCAGCTCCCCCGAGAGGAATGTCGATGAGCAGTTCTTC. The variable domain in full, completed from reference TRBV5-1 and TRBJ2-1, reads KAGVTQTPRYLIKTRGQQVTLSCSPISGHRSVSWYQQTPGQGLQFLFEYFSETQRNKGNFPGRFSGRQFSNSRSEMNVSTLELGDSALYLCASSSPERNVDEQFFGPGTRLTVL.

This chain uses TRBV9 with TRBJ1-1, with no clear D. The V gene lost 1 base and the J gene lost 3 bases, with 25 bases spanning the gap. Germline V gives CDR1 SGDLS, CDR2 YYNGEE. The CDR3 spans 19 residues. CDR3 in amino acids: CASSVTPDEPQRMYTEAFF. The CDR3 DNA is TGTGCCAGCAGCGTAACTCCCGACGAGCCTCAGAGGATGTACACTGAAGCTTTCTTT. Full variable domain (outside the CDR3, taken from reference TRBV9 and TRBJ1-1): DSGVTQTPKHLITATGQRVTLRCSPRSGDLSVYWYQQSLDQGLQFLIQYYNGEERAKGNILERFSAQQFPDLHSELNLSSLELGDSALYFCASSVTPDEPQRMYTEAFFGQGTRLTVV.

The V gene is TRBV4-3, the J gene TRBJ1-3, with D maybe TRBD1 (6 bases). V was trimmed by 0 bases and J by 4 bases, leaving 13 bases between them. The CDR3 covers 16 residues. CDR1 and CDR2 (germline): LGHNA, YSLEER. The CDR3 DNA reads TGCGCCAGCAGCCAAGATCTTGCACAGGGAGGAAACACCATATATTTT. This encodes CASSQDLAQGGNTIYF.